This TCR beta chain was observed in a study of shared clonotypes between healthy human individuals. Overall study context: Donors had three CD4 naive, three CD4 memory, two CD8 naive and one CD8 memory plate apiece. Findings of the study overall: Specimens sampled were limited to blood, with tissue repertoires likely differing. In having few donors, the study represented limited genetic and exposure-history diversity.

Each PCR replicate from the sorted subsets contained approximately 0.2 ug DNA, which is around 30,000 T cell genomes. Only in-frame clones appear in the TCRdb table, and some are missing; sequencing was by immunoSEQ multiplex PCR. Among about 1 million clones listed, 65% to 75% were seen once. This clone was picked up one time. Its antigen is still unknown. The CDR3 loop spans 17 amino acids. Germline trimming cut 3 bases from V and 1 base from J; bases unmatched to any gene: 13. The germline CDR1 and CDR2 sequences are SGHDT and YYEEEE. Sequencing input: memory CD4+ T cells sorted from blood. Specified subset: CD45RA-negative fraction. The source of this sequence is a man younger than 35 in good health. The V gene is TRBV5-6, the J gene TRBJ2-7, with 7 bases aligning to TRBD1. The CDR3 region has the DNA TGTGCCAGCAGCTCCCGGATGAGGAGACAGGGATCCTACGAGCAGTACTTC. Its translation: CASSSRMRRQGSYEQYF. Full variable domain (remainder filled in from reference TRBV5-6 and TRBJ2-7): DAGVTQSPTHLIKTRGQQVTLRCSPKSGHDTVSWYQQALGQGPQFIFQYYEEEERQRGNFPDRFSGHQFPNYSSELNVNALLLGDSALYLCASSSRMRRQGSYEQYFGPGTRLTVT.